Given below is one T cell receptor beta chain in context. Its specificity is not known. Read coverage stops 3 residues before the CDR3 terminus; the germline J gene supplies the remainder. The germline V gene encodes CDR1 LNHDA and CDR2 SQIVND (reference sequence). The CDR3 is made up of 16 amino acids. Trimming cost V 5 bases and J 6 bases; bases outside gene matches: 9. Unstimulated Tregs (CD4+CD25+CD127-) and CD4+CD25- non-Tregs were sorted from PBMCs. The table came from immunoSEQ multiplex PCR; TCRdb's copy has only in-frame clones and leaves some out. The specimen's table records 48,000 or so clones. This record belongs to a study of Tregs in tolerant kidney transplant recipients. Whole-study findings and limits: Few patients were studied, so findings need validation in larger groups.

The sample here was CD4+ T cells from blood, taken before the transplant. The V gene is TRBV19, the J gene TRBJ2-3; 12 nucleotides match TRBD2. This TCR was recovered from a human donor who received a combined kidney and bone marrow transplant. CDR3 DNA, as far as it was read: TGTGCCAGTAGTCGTAGACTAGCGGGAGACAGGGATACG. It codes for CASSRRLAGDRDT. The CDR3 reads in full as CASSRRLAGDRDTQYF. The full variable domain, rest sourced from reference TRBV19 and TRBJ2-3, is DGGITQSPKYLFRKEGQNVTLSCEQNLNHDAMYWYRQDPGQGLRLIYYSQIVNDFQKGDIAEGYSVSREKKESFPLTVTSAQKNPTAFYLCASSRRLAGDRDTQYFGPGTRLTVL.